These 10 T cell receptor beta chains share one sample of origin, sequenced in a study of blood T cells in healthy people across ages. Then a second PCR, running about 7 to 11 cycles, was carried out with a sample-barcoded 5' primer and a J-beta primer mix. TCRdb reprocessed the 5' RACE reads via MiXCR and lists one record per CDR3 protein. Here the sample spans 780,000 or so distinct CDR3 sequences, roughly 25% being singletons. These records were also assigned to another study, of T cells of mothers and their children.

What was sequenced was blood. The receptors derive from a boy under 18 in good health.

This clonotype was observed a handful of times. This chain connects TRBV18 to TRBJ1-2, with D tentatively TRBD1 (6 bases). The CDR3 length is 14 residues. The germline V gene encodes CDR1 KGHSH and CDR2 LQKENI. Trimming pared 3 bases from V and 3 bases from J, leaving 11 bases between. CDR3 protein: CASSPDRGDYGYTF. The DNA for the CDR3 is TGTGCCAGCTCACCCGATAGGGGGGACTATGGCTACACCTTC.

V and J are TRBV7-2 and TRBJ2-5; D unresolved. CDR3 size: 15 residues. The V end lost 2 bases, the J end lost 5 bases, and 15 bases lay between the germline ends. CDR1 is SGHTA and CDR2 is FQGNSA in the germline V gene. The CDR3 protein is CASSLQNTKLETQYF. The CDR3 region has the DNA TGTGCCAGCAGCTTACAGAATACTAAGTTGGAGACCCAGTACTTC.

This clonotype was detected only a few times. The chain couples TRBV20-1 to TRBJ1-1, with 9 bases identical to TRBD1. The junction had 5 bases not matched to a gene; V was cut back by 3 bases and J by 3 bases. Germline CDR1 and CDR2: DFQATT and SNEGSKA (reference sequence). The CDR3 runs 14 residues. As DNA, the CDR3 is TGCAGTGCTAGTAGGGACAGGGAGGACACTGAAGCTTTCTTT. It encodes CSASRDREDTEAFF.

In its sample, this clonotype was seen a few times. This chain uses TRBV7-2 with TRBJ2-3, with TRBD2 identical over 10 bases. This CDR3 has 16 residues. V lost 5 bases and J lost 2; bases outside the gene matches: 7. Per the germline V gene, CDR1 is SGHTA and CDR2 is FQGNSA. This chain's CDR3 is CASSPQLAGSTDTQYF. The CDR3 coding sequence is TGTGCCAGCAGCCCACAACTAGCGGGATCCACAGATACGCAGTATTTT.

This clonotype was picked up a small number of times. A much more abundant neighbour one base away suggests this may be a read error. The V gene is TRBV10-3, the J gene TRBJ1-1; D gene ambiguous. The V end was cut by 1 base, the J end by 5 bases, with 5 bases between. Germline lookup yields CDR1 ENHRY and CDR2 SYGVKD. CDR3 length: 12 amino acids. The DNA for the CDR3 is TGTGCCATCAGTGAGTTGGGGACTGAAGCTTTCTTT. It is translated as CAISELGTEAFF.

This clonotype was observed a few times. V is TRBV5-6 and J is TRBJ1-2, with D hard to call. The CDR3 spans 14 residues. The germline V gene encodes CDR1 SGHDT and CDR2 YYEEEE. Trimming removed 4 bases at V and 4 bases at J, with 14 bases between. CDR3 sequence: CASSDPGLPYGYTF. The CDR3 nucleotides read TGTGCCAGCAGCGATCCCGGACTGCCCTATGGCTACACCTTC. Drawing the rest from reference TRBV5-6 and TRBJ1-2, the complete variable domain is DAGVTQSPTHLIKTRGQQVTLRCSPKSGHDTVSWYQQALGQGPQFIFQYYEEEERQRGNFPDRFSGHQFPNYSSELNVNALLLGDSALYLCASSDPGLPYGYTFGSGTRLTVV.

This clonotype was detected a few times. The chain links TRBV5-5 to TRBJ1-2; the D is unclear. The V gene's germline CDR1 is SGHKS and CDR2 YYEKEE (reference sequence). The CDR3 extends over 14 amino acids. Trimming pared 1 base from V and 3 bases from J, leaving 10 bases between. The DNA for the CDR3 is TGTGCCAGCAGCTTGCAGGTGGCGGACTATGGCTACACCTTC. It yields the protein CASSLQVADYGYTF.

The CDR3, as DNA: TGTGCCAGCAGTTACAGGCTAGCGGGGGGAGCCAAAAACATTCAGTACTTC. This gives the protein CASSYRLAGGAKNIQYF. The chain carries TRBV6-7 and TRBJ2-4, with 11 bases fitting TRBD2. TRBV6-7 is an ORF, with its function uncertain. V lost 2 bases and J lost 0; bases outside the gene matches: 3. The CDR3 has 17 residues.

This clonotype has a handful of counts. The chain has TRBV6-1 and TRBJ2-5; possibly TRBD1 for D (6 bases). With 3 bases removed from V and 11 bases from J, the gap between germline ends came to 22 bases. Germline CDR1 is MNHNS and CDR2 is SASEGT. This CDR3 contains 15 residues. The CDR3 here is CASSEAGTGSDEQYF. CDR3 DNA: TGTGCCAGCAGTGAGGCGGGCACAGGGTCCGATGAGCAGTACTTC.

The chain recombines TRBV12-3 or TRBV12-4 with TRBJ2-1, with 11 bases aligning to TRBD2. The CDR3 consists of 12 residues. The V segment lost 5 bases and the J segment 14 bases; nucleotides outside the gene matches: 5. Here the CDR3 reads CASSPPGLAEFF. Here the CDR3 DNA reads TGTGCCAGCAGTCCACCGGGACTAGCGGAGTTCTTC.